Included here is one T cell receptor (beta chain) sequence, with context. Its specificity is unknown. The ends were cut back, 5 bases at V and 7 bases at J, with 14 bases in the middle. CDR1 and CDR2 from the germline V gene are SGHTA and FQGTGA. The CDR3 spans 13 residues. The data were taken from a study of brain T cells in children with intractable seizures. General study findings and limits: Absence of clones before surgery may stem from lower sequencing depth.

The time point here: blood from clinic visit 5 months post-surgery; TSC patient then seizure free. Surgery cases with the highest brain T cell transcript signatures were chosen for sequencing. Pre-surgery treatment included at least one anti-epileptic drug. Data came from immunoSEQ multiplex PCR; TCRdb stores just in-frame clones and leaves some out. The repertoire holds about 340,000 clones, with about 93% as singletons. The material was peripheral blood, obtained 5 to 6 months after surgery. The sequence derives from a boy under three years old with tuberous sclerosis and intractable seizures. The genes are TRBV7-3 and TRBJ1-1; no clear D. The CDR3 DNA follows: TGTGCCAGCAGCCTCGTCCCGGGAGATGAAGCTTTCTTT. Encoded protein: CASSLVPGDEAFF.